These T cell receptor beta chains were read from a single sample in a study of T cell responses to AZD1222 COVID-19 vaccine. TCRdb's table, derived via immunoSEQ multiplex PCR, lists solely in-frame clones and lacks some. The table lists approximately 100,000 clones, roughly nine tenths of them singletons. The sequenced sample was peripheral blood, obtained on day 0 of AZD1222 vaccination. The receptor set was obtained from an adult in good health. The CDR3 runs from the conserved cysteine through the conserved F or W. The D gene is left open where the match is weak.

j_call	d_call	v_call	cdr3_aa
TRBJ2-2	TRBD2	TRBV7-2	CASSDPGRALAGELFF
TRBJ1-2	.	TRBV9	CASSVVEGNSGYTF
TRBJ2-2	.	TRBV5-8	CASRHRGGTGELFF
TRBJ2-1	.	TRBV5-1	CASSLGLRGEQFF
TRBJ2-3	.	TRBV21-1	CASSKEAGLAGTDTQYF
TRBJ1-5	.	TRBV23-1	CASSQSLGDPNQPQHF
TRBJ1-1	.	TRBV11-3	CASSLYGSTANTEAFF
TRBJ1-2	.	TRBV15	CATSRDPVAGDGYTF
TRBJ2-5	TRBD1	TRBV25-1	CASTWTGGEETQYF
TRBJ2-3	TRBD2	TRBV7-2	CASTYFGLAVTDTQYF
TRBJ2-1	TRBD1	TRBV24-1	CASRDSYNEQFF
TRBJ1-5	.	TRBV7-2	CASSDSLEQPQHF
TRBJ1-2	.	TRBV6-2/TRBV6-3	CASSYSLKGGGYTF
TRBJ2-1	TRBD2	TRBV24-1	CATSDLHTSGKGEQFF
TRBJ1-1	.	TRBV19	CASSLDRDTEAFF
TRBJ2-3	TRBD2	TRBV6-6	CASSYPSGRGTDTQYF
TRBJ2-7	TRBD2	TRBV28	CASWGPGLLFYEQYF
TRBJ2-1	TRBD1	TRBV6-4	CASSQDRVGEQFF
TRBJ2-5	.	TRBV5-8	CASSFQETQYF
TRBJ2-7	.	TRBV5-6	CASSPGFSREQYF
TRBJ2-1	TRBD2	TRBV19	CASSNSLAGANEQFF
TRBJ2-2	.	TRBV24-1	CATSDSGAGELFF
TRBJ2-1	.	TRBV6-5	CASSPHPAYNEQFF